The clone carrying this T cell receptor beta chain was detected only a few times. MiXCR, applied by TCRdb to the RT-PCR reads, yields one record per CDR3 protein. Seen here are over 130,000 distinct CDR3 sequences, 30% to 45% observed once, and the top ten hold 50% to 65%. The entry originates in a study of patients and donors after allogeneic stem cell transplantation. The CDR3 runs to 13 residues. Germline V gene sequence: CDR1 SQVTM, CDR2 ANQGSEA. V lost 1 base to trimming and J lost 4 bases, with 10 bases between them. Input material: blood, either unsorted or a sorted T cell fraction (not recorded which). This TCR was sampled from a human donor who was either an allogeneic HSCT recipient or a stem cell or donor lymphocyte infusion donor (not recorded which). It is not recorded whose cells these are; they may come from a transplant donor. This rearrangement joins TRBV29-1 to TRBJ2-5; possibly TRBD1 for D (6 bases). The DNA of the CDR3 is TGCAGCGTTGAAGCAGGGGTTGGAGAGACCCAGTACTTC. It specifies CSVEAGVGETQYF.